The 20 T cell receptor beta chains in this list originate from one sample, sequenced in a study of T cells in Graves' hyperthyroidism and ophthalmopathy. Amplification yielded TCR beta CDR3 regions, with RNA transcripts as the source. Using the HTBI primer set, a first-round RT-PCR was run on the TCR CDR3. MiXCR, applied by TCRdb to the multiplex PCR reads, yields one record per CDR3 protein. The repertoire has more than 550,000 distinct CDR3 sequences, approximately 15% of them found once; the top ten carry around a sixth. The material sequenced was blood. Receptors were obtained from a man aged 45 to 65 with Graves' hyperthyroidism.

Only a few counts were recorded for this clonotype. V gene TRBV3-1 combines with J gene TRBJ2-7; D not resolved. V lost 0 bases and J 0 bases, leaving 6 bases between the germline ends. Germline CDR1 reads LGHDT; CDR2 reads YNNKEL (reference sequence). This CDR3 is built from 14 residues. CDR3 DNA sequence: TGTGCCAGCAGCCAAGAACACCGCTCCTACGAGCAGTACTTC. Its protein is CASSQEHRSYEQYF.

This clonotype was observed many times. This chain connects TRBV14 to TRBJ2-1; perhaps TRBD2 as D (6 bases). V was pared by 0 bases and J by 5 bases, with 11 bases between. This CDR3 is built from 15 residues. Germline loops: CDR1 SGHDN, CDR2 FVKESK. CDR3 coding DNA: TGTGCCAGCAGCCAAGATTGGGGGGTAAACAATGAGCAGTTCTTC. Its protein is CASSQDWGVNNEQFF. Together with reference TRBV14 and TRBJ2-1, the CDR3 gives the full variable domain: EAGVTQFPSHSVIEKGQTVTLRCDPISGHDNLYWYRRVMGKEIKFLLHFVKESKQDESGMPNNRFLAERTGGTYSTLKVQPAELEDSGVYFCASSQDWGVNNEQFFGPGTRLTVL.

This clonotype showed up just a few times. V and J are TRBV28 and TRBJ1-5; 8 nucleotides line up with TRBD1. The J segment lost 7 bases and the V segment lost 3 bases, leaving 11 bases of the junction unmatched. CDR3 size: 16 residues. CDR1 and CDR2 from the germline V gene are MDHEN and SYDVKM. The CDR3 reads CASSLEKDRVGQPQHF. The CDR3 DNA reads TGTGCCAGCAGTTTGGAAAAGGACAGGGTCGGGCAGCCCCAGCATTTT.

Many counts were recorded for this clonotype. The chain combines TRBV6-5 with TRBJ2-7, with TRBD1 as a possible D gene (6 bases). CDR3 size: 15 residues. Trimming took off 0 bases at V and 0 bases at J, with 9 bases between the two ends. Per the germline V gene, CDR1 is MNHEY and CDR2 is SVGAGI. The CDR3: CASSYSTGGSYEQYF. The CDR3 bases are TGTGCCAGCAGTTACTCGACAGGAGGCTCCTACGAGCAGTACTTC.

In its sample, this clonotype was seen many times. This sequence joins TRBV11-2 and TRBJ2-7; 7 nucleotides agree with TRBD2. The CDR3 has 13 residues. V trimming: 3 bases; J trimming: 3 bases; junction bases outside the gene matches: 2. CDR1 is SGHAT, CDR2 FQNNGV, per germline. The CDR3 loop is CASSLGGNYEQYF. CDR3 DNA: TGTGCCAGCAGCTTGGGGGGGAACTACGAGCAGTACTTC.

This clonotype showed up many times. The chain joins TRBV12-3 or TRBV12-4 to TRBJ1-5, with D possibly matching TRBD1 (6 bases). V lost 3 bases to trimming and J lost 3 bases, with 9 bases between them. The CDR3 totals 14 residues. In DNA, the CDR3 is TGTGCCAGCAGTTTCCGGGGACACAATCAGCCCCAGCATTTT. Protein product: CASSFRGHNQPQHF.

This rearrangement joins TRBV19 to TRBJ2-5; D is perhaps TRBD1 or TRBD2 (6 bases each). The CDR3 sequence is 12 residues long. Trimming removed 7 bases at V and 5 bases at J, with 11 bases between. CDR1 is LNHDA, CDR2 SQIVND, per germline (reference sequence). The CDR3 loop is CASKGGSETQYF. The CDR3 DNA sequence: TGTGCCAGTAAGGGGGGATCGGAGACCCAGTACTTC.

This clonotype was counted only a few times. V and J are TRBV5-6 and TRBJ2-3, with D unclear. CDR1 and CDR2 from the germline V gene are SGHDT and YYEEEE. The CDR3 contains 13 residues. Trimming pared 3 bases from V and 8 bases from J, leaving 13 bases between. The CDR3 sequence: CASSSPPGVTQYF. CDR3 in DNA: TGTGCCAGCAGCTCACCACCCGGAGTTACGCAGTATTTT. The complete variable domain, with remaining parts taken from reference TRBV5-6 and TRBJ2-3, reads DAGVTQSPTHLIKTRGQQVTLRCSPKSGHDTVSWYQQALGQGPQFIFQYYEEEERQRGNFPDRFSGHQFPNYSSELNVNALLLGDSALYLCASSSPPGVTQYFGPGTRLTVL.

The rearrangement links TRBV6-1 to TRBJ2-7, with 11 bases aligning to TRBD2. This CDR3 contains 15 residues. The ends lost 6 bases at V and 2 bases at J; junction bases unmatched: 6. The germline V gene has CDR1 MNHNS and CDR2 SASEGT. CDR3 amino acids: CASSDYSGRAYEQYF. The CDR3 DNA sequence: TGTGCCAGCAGCGACTATAGCGGGAGGGCCTACGAGCAGTACTTC.

This rearrangement joins TRBV7-9 to TRBJ2-1, with D tentatively TRBD2 (6 bases). The V end was cut by 4 bases, the J end by 9 bases, with 16 bases between. This CDR3 comprises 14 residues. Germline V gene data show CDR1 as SEHNR and CDR2 as FQNEAQ (reference sequence). The CDR3 region has the DNA TGTGCCAGCAGCTCGAGTACGGGGGTAACTGAGCAGTTCTTC. As protein: CASSSSTGVTEQFF.

The chain uses TRBV19 and TRBJ2-7; D assignment may be TRBD1 or TRBD2 (5 bases each). The germline gives CDR1 LNHDA, CDR2 SQIVND (reference sequence). V lost 10 bases to trimming and J lost 2 bases, with 15 bases between them. The CDR3 sequence is 13 residues long. In DNA, the CDR3 is TGTGCCACCTCGGGACCGGAAGCCTACGAGCAGTACTTC. It encodes CATSGPEAYEQYF.

The chain recombines TRBV6-5 with TRBJ1-1, with D perhaps TRBD1 (5 bases). The CDR3 has 15 amino acids. Germline V gene lookup returns CDR1 MNHEY and CDR2 SVGAGI. The germline V and J ends were trimmed by 5 bases and 0 bases, with 13 bases remaining between them. CDR3 sequence (DNA): TGTGCCAGCAGTAACTATGGGGGGTTGAACACTGAAGCTTTCTTT. It yields the protein CASSNYGGLNTEAFF.

This clonotype was observed at least ten times. This chain joins TRBV5-1 and TRBJ2-7; weak D call: TRBD2 (6 bases). The V end lost 0 bases, the J end lost 5 bases, and 9 bases lay between the germline ends. Germline V gene data show CDR1 as SGHRS and CDR2 as YFSETQ. The CDR3 is made up of 13 amino acids. The CDR3 region has the DNA TGCGCCAGCAGCTTGGGCTGGGGGGACGAGCAGTACTTC. Protein: CASSLGWGDEQYF.

At least ten counts were recorded for this clonotype. The CDR3 loop is CASSLVEVAGGQETQYF. CDR3 nucleotide sequence: TGTGCCAGCAGCTTAGTGGAGGTAGCGGGAGGCCAAGAGACCCAGTACTTC. The V call is TRBV7-2, the J call TRBJ2-5; 10 nucleotides line up with TRBD2. The germline gives CDR1 SGHTA, CDR2 FQGNSA. J gave up 1 base and V 1 base, and 6 bases lay outside the gene matches. CDR3 length equals 17 residues. The complete variable domain, with remaining parts taken from reference TRBV7-2 and TRBJ2-5, reads GAGVSQSPSNKVTEKGKDVELRCDPISGHTALYWYRQSLGQGLEFLIYFQGNSAPDKSGLPSDRFSAERTGGSVSTLTIQRTQQEDSAVYLCASSLVEVAGGQETQYFGPGTRLLVL.

This clonotype was counted ten times or more. J is TRBJ2-2 and V is TRBV10-3; 10 nucleotides line up with TRBD1. CDR1 is ENHRY, CDR2 SYGVKD, per germline. The CDR3 consists of 15 residues. The V and J ends lost 3 bases and 4 bases, in that order; junction bases with no gene match: 2. CDR3 in DNA: TGTGCCATCAGTGACCGGGACAGGGGCACCGGGGAGCTGTTTTTT. Translating it yields CAISDRDRGTGELFF.

This clonotype has at least ten counts. The chain employs TRBV2 and TRBJ2-3; possible D gene TRBD1, 6 bases. Germline lookup yields CDR1 SNHLY and CDR2 FYNNEI. V was pared by 1 base and J by 5 bases, with 7 bases between. The CDR3 extends over 13 amino acids. CDR3 coding DNA: TGTGCCAGCAGTGAAGGGGGGCAAGATACGCAGTATTTT. As protein: CASSEGGQDTQYF.

This clonotype appeared many times. This chain joins TRBV7-9 and TRBJ2-4, with D possibly matching TRBD2 (5 bases). V was shortened by 5 bases and J by 3 bases, with 17 bases between the two germline ends. Germline-derived CDR1 and CDR2 are SEHNR and FQNEAQ (reference sequence). The CDR3 contains 16 residues. The chain's CDR3 is CASSPRLTGDKNIQYF. In nucleotides, the CDR3 is TGTGCCAGCAGCCCCCGACTAACTGGGGACAAAAACATTCAGTACTTC. Together with reference TRBV7-9 and TRBJ2-4, the CDR3 gives the full variable domain: DTGVSQNPRHKITKRGQNVTFRCDPISEHNRLYWYRQTLGQGPEFLTYFQNEAQLEKSRLLSDRFSAERPKGSFSTLEIQRTEQGDSAMYLCASSPRLTGDKNIQYFGAGTRLSVL.

A few counts support this clonotype. This rearrangement joins TRBV11-2 to TRBJ2-7; 10 nucleotides agree with TRBD1. V dropped 6 bases and J dropped 2; count of bases not matched to a gene: 7. Per germline, CDR1 SGHAT and CDR2 FQNNGV. This CDR3 spans 15 amino acids. The CDR3 DNA sequence: TGTGCCAGCAGAAGAACCGGGACAGGGGCCTACGAGCAGTACTTC. Translation gives CASRRTGTGAYEQYF.

This clonotype was observed a handful of times. This chain joins TRBV7-9 and TRBJ2-4; TRBD2 agrees at 9 bases. V was pared by 6 bases and J by 8 bases, with 8 bases of the junction left unmatched. This CDR3 has 14 amino acids. CDR1 and CDR2 (germline): SEHNR, FQNEAQ (reference sequence). The CDR3 loop reads CASSPGTSSDIQYF. The CDR3 DNA reads TGTGCCAGCAGTCCCGGGACTAGCTCCGACATTCAGTACTTC.

Ten or more counts support this clonotype. The J gene is TRBJ2-7, the V gene TRBV20-1; 9 nucleotides line up with TRBD2. CDR1 DFQATT and CDR2 SNEGSKA come from the germline V gene (reference sequence). The CDR3 has 15 residues. Trimming removed 3 bases from V and 4 bases from J; junction bases left unmatched: 10. CDR3 loop: CSASVSGSIEYEQYF. In DNA, the CDR3 is TGCAGTGCTAGTGTTAGCGGGAGCATTGAGTACGAGCAGTACTTC.